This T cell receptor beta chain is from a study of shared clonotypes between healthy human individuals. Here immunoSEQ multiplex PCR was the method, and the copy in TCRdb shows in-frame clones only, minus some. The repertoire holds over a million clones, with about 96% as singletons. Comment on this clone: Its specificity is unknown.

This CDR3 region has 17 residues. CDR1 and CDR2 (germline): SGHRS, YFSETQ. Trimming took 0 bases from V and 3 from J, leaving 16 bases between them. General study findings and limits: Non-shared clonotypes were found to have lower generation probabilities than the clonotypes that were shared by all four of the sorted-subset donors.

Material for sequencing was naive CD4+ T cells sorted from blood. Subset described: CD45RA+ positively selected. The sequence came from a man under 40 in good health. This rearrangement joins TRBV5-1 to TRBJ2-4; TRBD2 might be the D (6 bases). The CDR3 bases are TGCGCCAGCAGCTTGGGTGCGGGGATGTTGGGCAAAAACATTCAGTACTTC. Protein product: CASSLGAGMLGKNIQYF. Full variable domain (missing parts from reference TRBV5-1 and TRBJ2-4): KAGVTQTPRYLIKTRGQQVTLSCSPISGHRSVSWYQQTPGQGLQFLFEYFSETQRNKGNFPGRFSGRQFSNSRSEMNVSTLELGDSALYLCASSLGAGMLGKNIQYFGAGTRLSVL.